This T cell receptor beta chain was identified in a study of brain T cells in children with intractable seizures. Study-level points and caveats: Only CDR3 sequence similarity suggested viral specificity, without known HCMV serostatus.

This table comes from immunoSEQ multiplex PCR, and its TCRdb copy is limited to in-frame clones, with some not included. The sample lists 7,500 to 10,000 clones, 69% seen once, with less than 20% in the top ten. As regards this clone: Its antigen remains unknown.

Only cases whose brain tissue showed the highest T cell transcript signatures were sequenced. V lost 7 bases, J lost 8 bases, and 21 bases lay in between. The CDR3 loop spans 14 amino acids. Germline-derived CDR1 and CDR2 are GTSNPN and SVGIG (reference sequence). The TCR comes from a girl aged 2-15 years with tuberous sclerosis and intractable seizures. This chain uses TRBV30 with TRBJ2-1, with a weak D call TRBD1 (5 bases). The sequences come from resected brain tissue, collected at surgery. Here the CDR3 DNA reads TGTGCCTCCTCACAGACAGTCTCCTGGGATGAGCAGTTCTTC. Translation: CASSQTVSWDEQFF.